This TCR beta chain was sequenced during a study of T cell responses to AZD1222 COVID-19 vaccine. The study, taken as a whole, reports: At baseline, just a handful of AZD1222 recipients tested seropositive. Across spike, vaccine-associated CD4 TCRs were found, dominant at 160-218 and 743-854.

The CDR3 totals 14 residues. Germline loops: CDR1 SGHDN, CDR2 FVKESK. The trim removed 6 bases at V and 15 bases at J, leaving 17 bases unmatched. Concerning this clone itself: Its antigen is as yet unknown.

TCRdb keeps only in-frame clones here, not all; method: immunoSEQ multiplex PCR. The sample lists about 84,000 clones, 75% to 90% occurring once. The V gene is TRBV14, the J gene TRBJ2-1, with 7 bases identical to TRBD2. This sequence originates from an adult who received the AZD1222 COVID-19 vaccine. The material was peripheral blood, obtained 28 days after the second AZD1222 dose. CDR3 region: CASSPSGGAGIPFF. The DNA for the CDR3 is TGTGCCAGCAGTCCCTCTGGTGGAGCGGGAATCCCGTTCTTC.